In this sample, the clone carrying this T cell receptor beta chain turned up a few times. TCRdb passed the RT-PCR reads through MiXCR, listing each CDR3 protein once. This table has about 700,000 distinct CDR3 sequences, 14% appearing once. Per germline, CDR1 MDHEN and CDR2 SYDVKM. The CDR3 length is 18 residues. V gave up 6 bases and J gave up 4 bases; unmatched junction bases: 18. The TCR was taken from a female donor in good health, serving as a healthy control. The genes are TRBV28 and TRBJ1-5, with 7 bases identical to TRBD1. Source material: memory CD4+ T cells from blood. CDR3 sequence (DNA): TGTGCCAGCAGGCGACTCATCTGGGACAGCAAAAGGAATCAGCCCCAGCATTTT. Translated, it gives CASRRLIWDSKRNQPQHF.